This TCR beta chain was observed in a study of cytomegalovirus exposure and HLA in healthy donors. The study, taken as a whole, reports: The study designated fewer than 200 TCR beta chains cytomegalovirus-associated.

Use of 60 Vbeta and 13 Jbeta primers characterized the PCR. The repertoire was sequenced with immunoSEQ multiplex PCR; TCRdb's copy has only in-frame clones and lacks some. The sample comprises tens of thousands of clones, around 80% of which are singletons, and roughly 12% rests with the top ten. Worth noting for this clone: Its antigen is not identified.

Germline V gene data show CDR1 as SSHAT and CDR2 as FNYEAQ (reference sequence). CDR3 length equals 13 residues. The ends were cut back, 5 bases at V and 9 bases at J, with 14 bases in the middle. Sequencing was done on a sample of PBMCs. The V and J genes are TRBV7-7 and TRBJ2-1, with D tentatively TRBD1 (6 bases). This clonotype originated in a male donor in good health and CMV-seropositive. CDR3 loop: CASSKTRGGEQFF. CDR3 DNA sequence: TGTGCCAGCAGCAAAACCAGGGGCGGTGAGCAGTTCTTC.